One and the same sample provided the 9 T cell receptor beta chains below, sequenced in a study of T cells in Graves' hyperthyroidism and ophthalmopathy. Amplification of TCR beta CDR3 regions was performed using RNA transcripts as template. First-round RT-PCR of the TCR CDR3 relied on the HTBI primer set. MiXCR, applied by TCRdb to the multiplex PCR reads, yields one record per CDR3 protein. The repertoire holds about 620,000 distinct CDR3 sequences, with around 15% as singletons. Sequenced material: blood. These TCRs come from a woman under 40 with Graves' hyperthyroidism.

Details on this clonotype: Just one base apart from a much larger clone, this may be a read error. The rearrangement uses TRBV28 and TRBJ1-1, with a possible D match to TRBD1 (5 bases). Germline CDR1 and CDR2: MDHEN and SYDVKM. The CDR3 sequence is 11 residues long. This CDR3 is CANSTTVNAFF. In nucleotides, the CDR3 is TGTGCCAACAGTACGACAGTTAATGCTTTCTTT.

In this sample, this clonotype turned up a few times. V and J are TRBV5-1 and TRBJ2-1; 8 positions match TRBD2. There are 18 residues in the CDR3. Germline V gene sequence: CDR1 SGHRS, CDR2 YFSETQ. Trimming took 2 bases from V and 12 from J; bases not matched to a gene: 22. CDR3: CASSLGQTGTSIGGGQFF. The CDR3 nucleotides are TGCGCCAGCAGCTTAGGACAGACCGGGACTAGTATTGGAGGGGGGCAGTTCTTC.

This clonotype occurred many times. This sequence joins TRBV6-1 and TRBJ1-1, with D unclear. The germline V and J ends were trimmed by 6 bases and 2 bases, with 7 bases remaining between them. Germline V CDR1 and CDR2: MNHNS, SASEGT. The length of the CDR3 is 12 residues. For the CDR3, the DNA is TGTGCCAGCAGCCCAACAAACACTGAAGCTTTCTTT. Translation: CASSPTNTEAFF.

The V and J genes are TRBV3-1 and TRBJ2-5; D could derive from TRBD1 or TRBD2 (5 bases each). This CDR3 contains 15 residues. V dropped 6 bases and J dropped 2 bases, with 16 bases sitting between them. Germline CDR1 LGHDT, CDR2 YNNKEL (reference sequence). The CDR3 region is CASSQTSGAQETQYF. Written as DNA, the CDR3 is TGTGCCAGCAGTCAGACGTCCGGGGCACAAGAGACCCAGTACTTC.

This clonotype came up a few times. The V and J genes are TRBV13 and TRBJ2-7, with 8 bases lining up with TRBD1. Germline loops: CDR1 PRHDT, CDR2 FYEKMQ (reference sequence). The CDR3 contains 15 residues. V lost 5 bases, J lost 6 bases, and 12 bases stayed unmatched. The CDR3 DNA sequence: TGTGCCAGCAGCACCCCCGGACAGGGTGTCCCCGAGCAGTACTTC. Translating it yields CASSTPGQGVPEQYF.

This clonotype was picked up many times. The chain has TRBV2 and TRBJ2-2, with D perhaps matching TRBD1 (8 bases). This CDR3 contains 14 residues. The germline V gene encodes CDR1 SNHLY and CDR2 FYNNEI. V lost 7 bases, J lost 6 bases, and 15 bases lay in between. The CDR3 coding sequence is TGTGCCAGCAAGGAACAGGGGGGGGCCGGGGAGCTGTTTTTT. Residues: CASKEQGGAGELFF.

This clonotype has more than one count but fewer than ten. The J gene is TRBJ1-2, the V gene TRBV6-1, with TRBD1 identical over 7 bases. V lost 2 bases to trimming and J lost 4 bases; unmatched junction nucleotides: 7. The length of the CDR3 is 15 residues. The germline gives CDR1 MNHNS, CDR2 SASEGT. CDR3 sequence reads: CASSESIQGSYGYTF. CDR3 DNA sequence: TGTGCCAGCAGTGAAAGTATACAGGGGAGCTATGGCTACACCTTC.

This clonotype occurred a few times. The chain couples TRBV6-1 to TRBJ1-5; 7 nucleotides align to TRBD1. Germline CDR1 and CDR2: MNHNS and SASEGT. Trimming removed 5 bases from V and 7 bases from J; junction bases left unmatched: 5. The length of the CDR3 is 13 residues. The DNA of the CDR3 is TGTGCCAGCAGTCAGGGGGGAAGGCAGCCCCAGCATTTT. Amino acid sequence: CASSQGGRQPQHF.

A few counts support this clonotype. The rearrangement uses TRBV18 and TRBJ2-3; the match to TRBD1 covers 9 bases. Trimming cost V 3 bases and J 1 base; bases outside gene matches: 5. This CDR3 contains 16 residues. CDR1 is KGHSH, CDR2 LQKENI, per germline. CDR3 coding DNA: TGTGCCAGCTCACCCGGACAGGGGAAAGGCACAGATACGCAGTATTTT. Encoded protein: CASSPGQGKGTDTQYF.